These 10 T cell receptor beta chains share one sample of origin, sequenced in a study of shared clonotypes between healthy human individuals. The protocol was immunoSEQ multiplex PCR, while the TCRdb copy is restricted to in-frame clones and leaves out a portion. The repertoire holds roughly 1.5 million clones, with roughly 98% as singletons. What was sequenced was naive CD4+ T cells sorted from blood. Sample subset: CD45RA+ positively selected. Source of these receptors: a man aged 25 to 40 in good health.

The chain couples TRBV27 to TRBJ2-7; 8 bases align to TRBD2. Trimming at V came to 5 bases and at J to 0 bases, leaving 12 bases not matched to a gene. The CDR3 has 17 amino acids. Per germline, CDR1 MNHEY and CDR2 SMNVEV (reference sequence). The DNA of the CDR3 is TGTGCCAGCAGTCCTATTCGGCTAGCGGGTGACTCCTACGAGCAGTACTTC. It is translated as CASSPIRLAGDSYEQYF.

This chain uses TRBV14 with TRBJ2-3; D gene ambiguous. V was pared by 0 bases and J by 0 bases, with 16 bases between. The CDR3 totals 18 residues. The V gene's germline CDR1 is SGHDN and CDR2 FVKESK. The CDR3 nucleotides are TGTGCCAGCAGCCAAGACGCCATGGGATCAGCGAGCACAGATACGCAGTATTTT. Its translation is CASSQDAMGSASTDTQYF.

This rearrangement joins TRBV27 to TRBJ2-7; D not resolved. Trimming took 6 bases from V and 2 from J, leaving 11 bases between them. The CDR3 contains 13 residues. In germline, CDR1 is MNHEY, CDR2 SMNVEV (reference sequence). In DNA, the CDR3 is TGTGCCAGCAGAGTACACAGCGCCTACGAGCAGTACTTC. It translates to CASRVHSAYEQYF.

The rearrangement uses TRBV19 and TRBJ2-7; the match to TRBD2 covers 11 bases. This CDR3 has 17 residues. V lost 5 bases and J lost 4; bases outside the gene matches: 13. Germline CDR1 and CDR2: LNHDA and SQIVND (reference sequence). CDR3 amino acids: CASSPYRTTSGTYEQYF. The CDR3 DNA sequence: TGTGCCAGTAGTCCCTATAGGACGACTAGCGGGACTTACGAGCAGTACTTC.

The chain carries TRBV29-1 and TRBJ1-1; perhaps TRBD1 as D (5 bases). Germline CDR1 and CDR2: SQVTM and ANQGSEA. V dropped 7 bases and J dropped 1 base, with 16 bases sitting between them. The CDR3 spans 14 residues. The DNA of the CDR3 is TGCAGCGGGGGGGTCCACGGGAGGAACACTGAAGCTTTCTTT. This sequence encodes CSGGVHGRNTEAFF.

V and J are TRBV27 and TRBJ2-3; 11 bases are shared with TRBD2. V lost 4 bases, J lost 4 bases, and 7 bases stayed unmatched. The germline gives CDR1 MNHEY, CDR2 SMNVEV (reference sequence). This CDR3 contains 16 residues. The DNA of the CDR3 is TGTGCCAGCAGTTCGTTAGCGGGAGGGCCGGCAGATACGCAGTATTTT. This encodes CASSSLAGGPADTQYF.

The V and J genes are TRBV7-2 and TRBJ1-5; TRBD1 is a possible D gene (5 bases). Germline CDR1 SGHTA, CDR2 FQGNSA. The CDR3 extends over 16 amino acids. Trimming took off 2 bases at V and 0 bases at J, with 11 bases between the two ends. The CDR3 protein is CASSLWAGHSNQPQHF. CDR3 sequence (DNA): TGTGCCAGCAGCTTATGGGCAGGGCATAGCAATCAGCCCCAGCATTTT.

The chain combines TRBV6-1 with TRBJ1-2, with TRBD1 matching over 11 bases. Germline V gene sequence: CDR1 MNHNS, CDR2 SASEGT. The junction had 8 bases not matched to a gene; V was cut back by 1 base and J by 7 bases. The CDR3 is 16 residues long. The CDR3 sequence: CASSEGWTGGRFGYTF. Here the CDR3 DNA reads TGTGCCAGCAGTGAAGGATGGACAGGGGGCCGTTTTGGCTACACCTTC.

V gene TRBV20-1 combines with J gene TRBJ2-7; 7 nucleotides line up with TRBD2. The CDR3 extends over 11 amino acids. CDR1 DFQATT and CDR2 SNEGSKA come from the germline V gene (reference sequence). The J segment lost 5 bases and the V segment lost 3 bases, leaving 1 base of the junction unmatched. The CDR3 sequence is CSARLADEQYF. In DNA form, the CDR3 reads TGCAGTGCTAGGCTAGCGGACGAGCAGTACTTC.

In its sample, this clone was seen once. The CDR3 spells CATSPEVGELFF. The CDR3 DNA is TGTGCCACATCACCTGAGGTCGGGGAGCTGTTTTTT. This chain links TRBV10-3 with TRBJ2-2; D is uncertain. Germline CDR1 reads ENHRY; CDR2 reads SYGVKD. This CDR3 comprises 12 residues. The V and J ends lost 10 bases and 7 bases respectively, with 13 bases between them.